Listed below are T cell receptor beta chains from one sample, sequenced in a study of T-cell reconstitution after alpha-beta-depleted transplantation in children. TCRdb redid the calling of the PCR reads with MiXCR, one entry per CDR3 protein. In the table there are some 600,000 distinct CDR3 sequences, over 10% of which are singletons. Sample: PBMCs, mostly from graft donor cells, taken 360 days after TCRalphabeta/CD19-depleted stem cell transplant. The receptors come from a male patient aged 10-17 years who had a stem cell transplant for acute myeloid leukemia, so the T cells may come from the graft donor. Both conserved end residues are part of each CDR3. A D gene is named only where the DNA matches it firmly. Not every row has a clone size; where given, it reads once, few, many or a size class.

D gene,clone size,CDR3 length,J gene,V gene,CDR3 protein,CDR3 DNA
.,few,13,TRBJ1-2,TRBV12-3/TRBV12-4,CASSPQMYYGYTF,TGTGCCAGCAGTCCTCAGATGTACTATGGCTACACCTTC
.,.,17,TRBJ2-3,TRBV5-1,CASSLALGGIRTDTQYF,TGCGCCAGCAGCTTGGCCCTAGGCGGGATAAGGACAGATACGCAGTATTTT
.,few,17,TRBJ1-5,TRBV7-7,CASSLARQEYSNQPQHF,TGTGCTAGCAGCTTAGCGAGACAGGAGTATAGCAATCAGCCCCAGCATTTT
TRBD2,few,12,TRBJ2-7,TRBV12-3/TRBV12-4,CASRGESYEQYF,TGTGCGAGCCGGGGGGAATCCTACGAGCAGTACTTC
.,.,16,TRBJ2-3,TRBV7-2,CASSPFGGTGTDTQYF,TGTGCCAGCAGCCCTTTTGGGGGGACGGGCACAGATACGCAGTATTTT
TRBD1,few,15,TRBJ1-2,TRBV20-1,CSARDPGQGNYGYTF,TGCAGTGCTAGAGATCCGGGACAGGGTAACTATGGCTACACCTTC
TRBD2,.,15,TRBJ2-1,TRBV6-1,CASRFLAGAGNEQFF,TGTGCCAGCAGGTTCCTAGCGGGAGCCGGCAATGAGCAGTTCTTC
.,.,21,TRBJ2-6,TRBV20-1,CSARDVRTAYRSLSGANVLTF,TGCAGTGCTAGAGACGTGAGGACGGCTTATCGCAGCCTCTCTGGGGCCAACGTCCTGACTTTC
.,few,15,TRBJ2-7,TRBV12-3/TRBV12-4,CASSRDGEQGYEQYF,TGTGCCAGCAGCCGAGACGGGGAGCAGGGTTACGAGCAGTACTTC
TRBD2,.,18,TRBJ2-1,TRBV10-1,CARIPKSSGRKGDNEQFF,TGCGCCAGGATACCGAAATCTAGCGGGAGAAAGGGGGACAATGAGCAGTTCTTC
.,.,12,TRBJ1-2,TRBV7-3,CASSYDSPRYTF,TGTGCCAGCAGCTACGACAGCCCCCGGTACACCTTC
TRBD1,few,17,TRBJ1-3,TRBV7-2,CASSPRTGRSSGNTIYF,TGTGCCAGCAGCCCCCGGACAGGACGAAGCTCTGGAAACACCATATATTTT
.,few,12,TRBJ2-1,TRBV20-1,CSGEVSYNEQFF,TGCTCGGGAGAGGTTTCCTACAATGAGCAGTTCTTC
TRBD1,few,14,TRBJ1-6,TRBV29-1,CSGRGQDYNSPLHF,TGCAGCGGTCGAGGACAGGACTATAATTCACCCCTCCACTTT
.,few,16,TRBJ2-7,TRBV20-1,CSARETTSPSSYEQYF,TGCAGTGCTAGAGAAACAACTAGCCCAAGCTCCTACGAGCAGTACTTC
TRBD2,once,14,TRBJ2-1,TRBV29-1,CSNKREGRHNEQFF,TGCAGCAACAAGCGGGAGGGCCGCCACAATGAGCAGTTCTTC
TRBD2,few,20,TRBJ2-7,TRBV3-1,CASSQDGGTSGSGVVYEQYF,TGTGCCAGCAGCCAAGATGGTGGGACTAGCGGGAGCGGAGTTGTCTACGAGCAGTACTTC
TRBD2,.,17,TRBJ2-5,TRBV6-1,CASSAEVAGGRGETQYF,TGTGCCAGCAGTGCCGAGGTAGCGGGAGGGCGGGGAGAGACCCAGTACTTC
.,few,11,TRBJ2-7,TRBV29-1,CSGLIEGEQYF,TGCAGCGGACTAATAGAGGGCGAGCAGTACTTC
TRBD1,few,16,TRBJ2-1,TRBV5-4,CASSLEGTGGHNEQFF,TGTGCCAGCAGCTTGGAAGGGACAGGGGGCCACAATGAGCAGTTCTTC
.,.,15,TRBJ2-5,TRBV20-1,CSAGGYISPQETQYF,TGCAGTGCAGGGGGGTACATTAGCCCACAAGAGACCCAGTACTTC
.,.,15,TRBJ1-1,TRBV7-2,CASGALGGASTEAFF,TGTGCCAGCGGGGCCTTGGGGGGCGCGTCCACTGAAGCTTTCTTT
.,few,12,TRBJ2-7,TRBV29-1,CSVLLRGYEQYF,TGCAGCGTTCTCCTTAGAGGCTACGAGCAGTACTTC
TRBD1,.,15,TRBJ1-3,TRBV9,CASSIGTASGNTIYF,TGTGCCAGCAGCATCGGGACAGCCTCTGGAAACACCATATATTTT
.,many,13,TRBJ2-2,TRBV20-1,CSARVPGNGELFF,TGCAGTGCTAGAGTCCCCGGGAACGGGGAGCTGTTTTTT
.,.,15,TRBJ2-3,TRBV7-2,CASSSQGLFTDAQYF,TGTGCCAGCAGCTCCCAGGGACTCTTCACAGATGCGCAGTATTTT
.,.,16,TRBJ2-5,TRBV5-1,CASSYLSSRLKETQYF,TGCGCCAGCAGCTACCTGTCCTCGCGGCTAAAAGAGACCCAGTACTTC
TRBD1,many,12,TRBJ2-7,TRBV12-3/TRBV12-4,CASSFSGGEQYF,TGTGCCAGCAGTTTCTCAGGGGGCGAGCAGTACTTC
.,few,17,TRBJ1-1,TRBV5-1,CASSVTVGDSYMTEAFF,TGCGCCAGCAGCGTAACTGTCGGGGATAGTTATATGACTGAAGCTTTCTTT
.,few,13,TRBJ2-5,TRBV20-1,CSASGRVQETQYF,TGCAGTGCTAGCGGCAGGGTACAAGAGACCCAGTACTTC
.,.,15,TRBJ2-3,TRBV29-1,CSVYTYTTSTDTQYF,TGCAGCGTTTATACCTACACAACTAGCACAGATACGCAGTATTTT
.,few,15,TRBJ1-1,TRBV3-1,CASSQRGTENTEAFF,TGTGCCAGCAGCCAGCGCGGGACGGAGAACACTGAAGCTTTCTTT